This T cell receptor (beta chain) is drawn from a study of cytomegalovirus exposure and HLA in healthy donors. This CDR3 is 15 amino acids long. The germline gives CDR1 LNHDA, CDR2 SQIVND (reference sequence). The V gene lost 1 base and the J gene lost 2 bases, with 11 bases spanning the gap. Use of 60 Vbeta and 13 Jbeta primers characterized the PCR. Some clones are missing from TCRdb's copy, which holds only in-frame ones; the method was immunoSEQ multiplex PCR. The sample lists some 160,000 clones; around 80% were seen once. As to this clone: No conserved phenylalanine or tryptophan is present at the end of the CDR3, so a read error is the likely explanation.

Sequenced input: PBMCs. The chain joins TRBV19 to TRBJ1-1; no firm D call. The TCR originated in a male donor in good health and CMV-seronegative. Written as DNA, the CDR3 is TGTGCCAGTAGTATAGGAACAGCCACAAACACTGAAGCTTTCCTT. It encodes CASSIGTATNTEAFL.